The present entry profiles one T cell receptor (beta chain) with its context. This sample is part of a study of blood T cell repertoires in COVID-19. This CDR3 is built from 14 residues. Germline loops: CDR1 KGHSH, CDR2 LQKENI. V was clipped by 3 bases and J by 2 bases; unmatched bases: 3. Assay used: immunoSEQ multiplex PCR; TCRdb lists only in-frame clones, some missing. Of fewer than 120,000 clones detected, 88% appear once; the ten largest clones hold 3.3%. The gene calls are TRBV18 and TRBJ1-1, with 7 bases fitting TRBD1. Sequenced sample: peripheral blood. The sequence was obtained from a woman aged 50 to 65 with acute or convalescent COVID-19. CDR3 residues: CASSPRQGNTEAFF. CDR3 nucleotide sequence: TGTGCCAGCTCACCGCGACAGGGAAACACTGAAGCTTTCTTT.